The rows below give T cell receptor beta chains drawn from one sample of a study of early T cells in non-severe SARS-CoV-2 infection. TCRdb analysed the 5' RACE reads with MiXCR anew, one entry per CDR3 protein. The profile shows approximately 65,000 distinct CDR3 sequences, more than 10% of them singletons. Sample: whole blood. The receptors originated from an adult who was a healthcare worker with PCR-confirmed SARS-CoV-2 infection or an uninfected control (not recorded which). CDR3s include the opening cysteine and the closing phenylalanine or tryptophan. The D gene is left open where the match is weak. Size tells how often a clone was seen (once, few, many) or the class of an expanded clone, and some rows leave it out.

D gene,clone size,J gene,V gene,CDR3 protein,CDR3 DNA
NA,many,TRBJ1-1,TRBV11-2,CASSPRRQMNTEAFF,TGTGCCAGCAGCCCACGCCGACAGATGAACACTGAAGCTTTCTTT
NA,few,TRBJ2-7,TRBV16,CASSQGSYEQYF,TGTGCCAGCAGCCAGGGCAGCTACGAGCAGTACTTC
NA,many,TRBJ1-1,TRBV6-1,CASRGYTEAFF,TGTGCCAGCAGGGGTTACACTGAAGCTTTCTTT
NA,NA,TRBJ2-7,TRBV5-6,CASSLVPGARGSYEQYF,TGTGCCAGCAGCTTGGTACCGGGGGCCAGGGGCTCCTACGAGCAGTACTTC
TRBD1,few,TRBJ2-5,TRBV12-3/TRBV12-4,CASRPNRGRREETQYF,TGTGCCAGCAGACCCAACAGGGGGCGCAGGGAAGAGACCCAGTACTTC
NA,many,TRBJ2-2,TRBV5-6,CASSLALGAGELFF,TGTGCCAGCAGCTTGGCCTTGGGGGCCGGGGAGCTGTTTTTT
TRBD1,few,TRBJ1-6,TRBV7-9,CASSEDRLSSYNSPLHF,TGTGCCAGCAGCGAGGACAGGTTGAGCTCCTATAATTCACCCCTCCACTTT
NA,few,TRBJ1-4,TRBV11-2,CASSFQNEKLFF,TGTGCCAGCAGCTTCCAGAATGAAAAACTGTTTTTT
NA,many,TRBJ1-1,TRBV7-9,CASSLLSTSTNTEAFF,TGTGCCAGCAGCTTACTCTCAACTTCGACGAACACTGAAGCTTTCTTT
NA,many,TRBJ1-6,TRBV6-6,CASSSRGLMNSPLHF,TGTGCCAGCAGCAGCAGGGGCCTGATGAATTCACCCCTCCACTTT
NA,NA,TRBJ2-7,TRBV7-9,CASSKPRVLGSSYEQYF,TGTGCCAGCAGCAAGCCCCGAGTTTTAGGGAGCTCCTACGAGCAGTACTTC
NA,many,TRBJ2-7,TRBV7-9,CASSLEKTEGDYEQYF,TGTGCCAGCAGCTTAGAAAAGACCGAGGGGGACTACGAGCAGTACTTC
NA,many,TRBJ2-6,TRBV7-3,CASSLGLLSGANVLTF,TGTGCCAGCAGCTTGGGACTTCTATCTGGGGCCAACGTCCTGACTTTC
NA,many,TRBJ1-2,TRBV6-5,CASSYTDGGVGGYTF,TGTGCCAGCAGTTACACCGACGGAGGGGTTGGTGGCTACACCTTC
NA,few,TRBJ1-5,TRBV29-1,CSVAQGRDQPQHF,TGCAGCGTTGCCCAGGGTCGGGATCAGCCCCAGCATTTT
TRBD2,few,TRBJ2-3,TRBV7-2,CASSTGLVGDTQYF,TGTGCCAGCAGCACGGGACTAGTGGGAGATACGCAGTATTTT
NA,few,TRBJ2-7,TRBV20-1,CSATEIRGRYEQYF,TGCAGTGCTACTGAGATCCGGGGGCGATACGAGCAGTACTTC
NA,NA,TRBJ2-5,TRBV11-1,CASSQTSGGQETQYF,TGTGCCAGCAGCCAAACGAGCGGAGGACAAGAGACCCAGTACTTC
NA,few,TRBJ1-2,TRBV11-2,CASRGGGRSGYGYTF,TGTGCCAGCAGGGGCGGCGGGCGCTCTGGCTATGGCTACACCTTC
TRBD1,NA,TRBJ2-7,TRBV10-3,CAISPGGPYEQYF,TGTGCCATCAGTCCAGGGGGTCCCTACGAGCAGTACTTC
NA,NA,TRBJ2-7,TRBV28,CASATPTWQYQQYF,TGTGCCAGCGCCACCCCCACATGGCAATACCAGCAGTACTTC
TRBD1,NA,TRBJ1-5,TRBV7-9,CASSLTGDQPQHF,TGTGCCAGCAGCCTGACAGGGGATCAGCCCCAGCATTTT
TRBD2,few,TRBJ2-5,TRBV7-9,CASSPGTSGGQETQYF,TGTGCCAGCAGCCCCGGGACTAGCGGGGGTCAAGAGACCCAGTACTTC
NA,few,TRBJ2-5,TRBV7-9,CASSLVTTRETQYF,TGTGCCAGCAGCTTAGTTACCACTAGGGAGACCCAGTACTTC
NA,few,TRBJ2-3,TRBV20-1,CSAATRAVSTDTQYF,TGCAGTGCCGCCACCCGGGCGGTTAGCACAGATACGCAGTATTTT
TRBD2,many,TRBJ2-3,TRBV5-3,CARRPVSGGARDTQYF,TGTGCCAGACGGCCCGTGAGCGGGGGGGCCAGAGATACGCAGTATTTT
TRBD2,few,TRBJ2-7,TRBV7-9,CASSSPGGGEQYF,TGTGCCAGCAGCTCCCCGGGGGGAGGCGAGCAGTACTTC